This T cell receptor (beta chain) was observed in a study of T cell changes during pregnancy in multiple sclerosis. CDR1 SGDLS and CDR2 YYNGEE come from the germline V gene. This CDR3 has 16 amino acids. V shed 1 base and J 5 bases; nucleotides not matched to a gene: 8. Repertoires were generated with immunoSEQ multiplex PCR, while TCRdb's copy carries only in-frame clones and drops some. Among roughly 100,000 clones listed, roughly nine tenths were seen once. The starting material was peripheral blood, obtained before pregnancy. The receptor's source is a female donor with multiple sclerosis, enrolled in a pregnancy study. V is TRBV9 and J is TRBJ2-5; TRBD2 agrees at 10 bases. CDR3 DNA: TGTGCCAGCAGCGTAAGCGGGGGGGGATTCGGTGAGACCCAGTACTTC. Encoded protein: CASSVSGGGFGETQYF.